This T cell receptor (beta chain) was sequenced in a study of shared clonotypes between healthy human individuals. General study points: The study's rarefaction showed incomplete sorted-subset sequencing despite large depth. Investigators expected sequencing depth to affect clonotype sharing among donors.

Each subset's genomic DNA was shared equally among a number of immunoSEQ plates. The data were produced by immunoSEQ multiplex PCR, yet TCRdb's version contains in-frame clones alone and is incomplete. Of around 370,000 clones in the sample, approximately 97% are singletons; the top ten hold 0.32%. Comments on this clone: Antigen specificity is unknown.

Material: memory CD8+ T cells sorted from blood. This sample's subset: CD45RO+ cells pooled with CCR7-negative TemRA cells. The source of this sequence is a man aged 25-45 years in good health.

The CDR3 DNA sequence: TGTGCCAGCAGCGCGGCACCAGGCAATGAGCAGTTCTTC. This encodes CASSAAPGNEQFF. The J gene is TRBJ2-1, the V gene TRBV6-1; D gene unclear. The germline V gene encodes CDR1 MNHNS and CDR2 SASEGT. This CDR3 contains 13 residues. V was pared by 6 bases and J by 6 bases, with 12 bases between.